These 32 T cell receptor beta chains were all obtained from the same sample, sequenced in a study of blood T cell repertoires in COVID-19. The table came from immunoSEQ multiplex PCR; TCRdb's copy has only in-frame clones and leaves some out. Of fewer than 100,000 clones in the sample, 87% were seen once. Specimen: peripheral blood. These receptors were obtained from an elderly woman with acute or convalescent COVID-19.

The gene calls are TRBV30 and TRBJ1-3; TRBD1 agrees at 7 bases. The CDR3 runs to 14 residues. Germline V gives CDR1 GTSNPN, CDR2 SVGIG (reference sequence). Germline trimming cut 4 bases from V and 7 bases from J; bases unmatched to any gene: 10. The CDR3 coding sequence is TGTGCCTGGACCGTGGGGACAGTGAGTAACACCATATATTTT. It yields the protein CAWTVGTVSNTIYF.

V usage is TRBV5-1 and J usage is TRBJ2-1, with 7 bases aligning to TRBD2. The junction had 12 bases not matched to a gene; V was cut back by 0 bases and J by 15 bases. The CDR3 consists of 14 residues. CDR1 is SGHRS, CDR2 YFSETQ, per germline. CDR3 amino acids: CASSLGWSGEKRFF. The DNA for the CDR3 is TGCGCCAGCAGCTTGGGCTGGAGCGGGGAGAAAAGGTTCTTC.

The chain uses TRBV10-3 and TRBJ1-5; TRBD1 is a possible D gene (6 bases). V was shortened by 6 bases and J by 2 bases, with 11 bases between the two germline ends. The CDR3 length is 14 residues. Germline lookup yields CDR1 ENHRY and CDR2 SYGVKD. The CDR3 is CAISPSGGNQPQHF. The CDR3, as DNA: TGTGCCATCAGCCCATCAGGGGGCAATCAGCCCCAGCATTTT.

This clone appeared a few times. The chain is built from TRBV7-2 and TRBJ1-3; a possible D gene is TRBD1 (6 bases). Trimming stripped 3 bases from V and 9 bases from J, with 21 bases between. Germline V gene data show CDR1 as SGHTA and CDR2 as FQGNSA. The length of the CDR3 is 16 residues. The CDR3 is CASSLVEQGRGGTIYF. The CDR3 DNA is TGTGCCAGCAGCTTGGTCGAACAGGGAAGGGGGGGCACCATATATTTT.

The gene calls are TRBV4-2 and TRBJ2-2, with D maybe TRBD1 (6 bases). The germline V gene encodes CDR1 LGHNA and CDR2 YNFKEQ. V gave up 0 bases and J gave up 2 bases, with 10 bases separating them. The CDR3 extends over 16 amino acids. CDR3 sequence (DNA): TGTGCCAGCAGCCAAGAAGGACAGCGAAACACCGGGGAGCTGTTTTTT. Translating it yields CASSQEGQRNTGELFF.

The rearrangement links TRBV9 to TRBJ2-2; TRBD2 agrees at 13 bases. This CDR3 contains 15 residues. CDR1 is SGDLS, CDR2 YYNGEE, per germline. The trim removed 2 bases at V and 7 bases at J, leaving 2 bases unmatched. The CDR3 nucleotides are TGTGCCAGCAGCGTGGGACTAGCGGGACTCGGGGAGCTGTTTTTT. Amino acid sequence: CASSVGLAGLGELFF. The full variable domain, completed using reference TRBV9 and TRBJ2-2, is DSGVTQTPKHLITATGQRVTLRCSPRSGDLSVYWYQQSLDQGLQFLIQYYNGEERAKGNILERFSAQQFPDLHSELNLSSLELGDSALYFCASSVGLAGLGELFFGEGSRLTVL.

V gene TRBV29-1 combines with J gene TRBJ1-1, with 7 bases matching TRBD1. J lost 0 bases, V lost 6 bases, and 7 bases had no gene match. Germline assignment: CDR1 SQVTM and CDR2 ANQGSEA. This CDR3 comprises 14 residues. CDR3 nucleotide sequence: TGCAGCGTAACACAGGGGAGGATGAACACTGAAGCTTTCTTT. It encodes CSVTQGRMNTEAFF.

The chain joins TRBV4-2 to TRBJ2-7, with 9 positions matching TRBD1. Germline V gene data show CDR1 as LGHNA and CDR2 as YNFKEQ. V gave up 4 bases and J gave up 5 bases; unmatched junction bases: 3. The CDR3 loop spans 13 amino acids. The CDR3 loop reads CASSPRTGDEQYF. For the CDR3, the DNA is TGTGCCAGCAGCCCCCGGACAGGGGACGAGCAGTACTTC.

This chain joins TRBV12-3 or TRBV12-4 and TRBJ2-7; TRBD1 agrees at 8 bases. The CDR3 length is 13 residues. V dropped 4 bases and J dropped 6; count of bases not matched to a gene: 5. As DNA, the CDR3 is TGTGCCAGCAGTTCTAGGACAGGGAGCGAGCAGTACTTC. Amino acids: CASSSRTGSEQYF.

The chain couples TRBV9 to TRBJ1-6; D is possibly TRBD1 (6 bases). The CDR3 runs to 14 residues. Between the trimmed V and J ends, which lost 3 bases and 5 bases, there was a span of 9 bases. Germline CDR1 and CDR2: SGDLS and YYNGEE. CDR3 DNA: TGTGCCAGCAGCGCGGACAGTGATAATTCACCCCTCCACTTT. Its translation: CASSADSDNSPLHF.

This clone was detected only once. The chain combines TRBV6-5 with TRBJ2-3; TRBD2 agrees at 12 bases. The germline CDR1 and CDR2 sequences are MNHEY and SVGAGI. V lost 6 bases to trimming and J lost 5 bases; unmatched junction nucleotides: 3. The CDR3 has 14 amino acids. The CDR3 DNA reads TGTGCCAGCAGGGCGACTAGCGGGAGAGATACGCAGTATTTT. Amino acids: CASRATSGRDTQYF.

This clone has just one count. CDR3 sequence (DNA): TGTGCCTGGACCCCCTGGACAGGGGCGCCCTCTGGGGCCAACGTCCTGACTTTC. Protein sequence: CAWTPWTGAPSGANVLTF. The chain couples TRBV30 to TRBJ2-6, with 9 bases fitting TRBD1. Germline CDR1 GTSNPN, CDR2 SVGIG (reference sequence). The CDR3 consists of 18 residues. Germline trimming cut 4 bases from V and 0 bases from J; bases unmatched to any gene: 10.

CDR3 in amino acids: CASSSWGGVSNQPQHF. The CDR3 DNA reads TGTGCCAGCAGCTCGTGGGGGGGCGTCAGCAATCAGCCCCAGCATTTT. This sequence joins TRBV7-9 and TRBJ1-5; D may be TRBD1 (6 bases). V gave up 4 bases and J gave up 1 base, with 14 bases separating them. This CDR3 comprises 16 residues. Looked up from germline, CDR1 is SEHNR and CDR2 is FQNEAQ (reference sequence).

The V call is TRBV18, the J call TRBJ1-5, with TRBD1 identical over 8 bases. V gave up 7 bases and J gave up 3 bases; unmatched junction bases: 8. Germline V lookup: CDR1 KGHSH, CDR2 LQKENI. CDR3 size: 15 residues. This CDR3 is CASLETTGVNQPQHF. The CDR3 DNA reads TGTGCCAGCTTGGAAACGACAGGGGTCAATCAGCCCCAGCATTTT.

A note on this clone: This sample includes further DNA sequences coding for the same CDR3. The genes are TRBV5-6 and TRBJ1-2; possible D gene TRBD1, 6 bases. The V and J ends lost 0 bases and 2 bases respectively, with 8 bases between them. The CDR3 sequence is 14 residues long. Germline loops: CDR1 SGHDT, CDR2 YYEEEE. CDR3 protein: CASSLAGDNYGYTF. Here the CDR3 DNA reads TGTGCCAGCAGCTTGGCAGGGGACAACTATGGCTACACCTTC. Looking up the rest from reference TRBV5-6 and TRBJ1-2 gives the full variable domain: DAGVTQSPTHLIKTRGQQVTLRCSPKSGHDTVSWYQQALGQGPQFIFQYYEEEERQRGNFPDRFSGHQFPNYSSELNVNALLLGDSALYLCASSLAGDNYGYTFGSGTRLTVV.

The gene calls are TRBV4-3 and TRBJ1-2, with TRBD1 matching 8 bases. V dropped 0 bases and J dropped 1; count of bases not matched to a gene: 13. CDR3 size: 19 residues. Germline lookup yields CDR1 LGHNA and CDR2 YSLEER. The CDR3 reads CASSQDWDRLRGVNYGYTF. The CDR3, as DNA: TGCGCCAGCAGCCAAGATTGGGACAGGTTGCGGGGTGTTAACTATGGCTACACCTTC.

The rearrangement uses TRBV2 and TRBJ1-2, with 8 bases identical to TRBD1. V was clipped by 6 bases and J by 2 bases; unmatched bases: 5. The germline CDR1 and CDR2 sequences are SNHLY and FYNNEI. This CDR3 has 14 amino acids. CDR3 DNA sequence: TGTGCCAGCAGGGGGGACAGGCGAAACTATGGCTACACCTTC. It translates to CASRGDRRNYGYTF.

V is TRBV9 and J is TRBJ2-7; a weak D match, TRBD2 (5 bases). CDR3 length equals 13 residues. Germline V CDR1 and CDR2: SGDLS, YYNGEE. The V and J ends lost 4 bases and 1 base respectively, with 9 bases between them. As DNA, the CDR3 is TGTGCCAGCAGCCGGACGGGGTCCTACGAGCAGTACTTC. Protein product: CASSRTGSYEQYF.

The chain couples TRBV7-2 to TRBJ2-5; D is possibly TRBD2 (5 bases). V shed 2 bases and J shed 4 bases, with 11 bases lying between them. This CDR3 comprises 14 residues. The germline V gene encodes CDR1 SGHTA and CDR2 FQGNSA. CDR3 residues: CASSLTGSIETQYF. In nucleotides, the CDR3 is TGTGCCAGCAGCTTAACGGGGTCGATAGAGACCCAGTACTTC.

This clone showed up just once. This chain uses TRBV9 with TRBJ1-6; tentative D call: TRBD1 (5 bases). V was pared by 3 bases and J by 4 bases, with 8 bases between. Germline CDR1 and CDR2: SGDLS and YYNGEE. The length of the CDR3 is 14 residues. The CDR3 DNA is TGTGCCAGCAGCGAGACAGCTTATAATTCACCCCTCCACTTT. It is translated as CASSETAYNSPLHF.

This clone occurred once. V and J are TRBV24-1 and TRBJ2-5; TRBD1 aligns across 8 bases. CDR3 length: 15 residues. V dropped 2 bases and J dropped 5; count of bases not matched to a gene: 6. Germline V gene lookup returns CDR1 KGHDR and CDR2 SFDVKD. The CDR3 loop is CATSDSGQAVETQYF. The CDR3 DNA follows: TGTGCCACCAGTGATTCGGGACAGGCTGTGGAGACCCAGTACTTC.

J is TRBJ1-2 and V is TRBV11-1, with a tentative D call TRBD1 (5 bases). CDR1 is SGHAT and CDR2 is FQDESV in the germline V gene (reference sequence). Trimming took 1 base from V and 4 from J, leaving 13 bases between them. This CDR3 spans 15 amino acids. CDR3 residues: CASSLGSGLVYGYTF. CDR3 DNA: TGTGCCAGCAGCTTAGGCTCAGGGTTGGTCTATGGCTACACCTTC.

This clone was seen a single time. The CDR3 DNA follows: TGTGCCAGCAGCCTGGGGGCTAACCCAAACAATGAGCAGTTCTTC. As protein: CASSLGANPNNEQFF. This chain joins TRBV27 and TRBJ2-1; weak D call: TRBD1 (6 bases). Trimming took off 6 bases at V and 5 bases at J, with 17 bases between the two ends. Germline V gene data show CDR1 as MNHEY and CDR2 as SMNVEV (reference sequence). CDR3 size: 15 residues.

The rearrangement links TRBV6-2 or TRBV6-3 to TRBJ2-7; D is ambiguous. Trimming took 4 bases from V and 7 from J, leaving 14 bases between them. This CDR3 region has 13 residues. CDR1 MNHEY and CDR2 SVGEGT come from the germline V gene. The CDR3 bases are TGTGCCAGCAGTTCCTGGGCCAGTAGGGAGCAGTACTTC. Its translation is CASSSWASREQYF.

The chain joins TRBV7-2 to TRBJ2-1, with D hard to call. The germline V gene has CDR1 SGHTA and CDR2 FQGNSA. Trimming pared 0 bases from V and 5 bases from J, leaving 5 bases between. The CDR3 loop spans 13 amino acids. The CDR3 reads CASSLARNNEQFF. CDR3 DNA sequence: TGTGCCAGCAGCTTAGCGCGGAACAATGAGCAGTTCTTC.

This chain joins TRBV18 and TRBJ1-6, with 10 bases matching TRBD1. From germline, CDR1 is KGHSH and CDR2 LQKENI. V was pared by 8 bases and J by 9 bases, with 4 bases of the junction left unmatched. This CDR3 has 13 amino acids. The CDR3 region is CASQTGGVSPLHF. The CDR3 DNA follows: TGTGCCAGCCAGACAGGGGGCGTTTCACCCCTCCACTTT.

V is TRBV5-1 and J is TRBJ2-3; TRBD2 matches at 9 bases. The V gene end was trimmed by 2 bases and the J gene end by 3 bases; junction bases not matched to a gene: 1. Germline CDR1 is SGHRS and CDR2 is YFSETQ. This CDR3 has 14 residues. The chain's CDR3 is CASSLAGGTDTQYF. The CDR3 nucleotides read TGCGCCAGCAGCTTAGCGGGAGGTACAGATACGCAGTATTTT.

V is TRBV19 and J is TRBJ1-1, with D perhaps TRBD1 (5 bases). The germline gives CDR1 LNHDA, CDR2 SQIVND (reference sequence). V lost 5 bases and J lost 0, with 13 bases in between. The CDR3 is made up of 15 amino acids. The CDR3 region has the DNA TGTGCCAGTAGTTCGATTGGACATATGAACACTGAAGCTTTCTTT. Translated, it gives CASSSIGHMNTEAFF.

The chain uses TRBV29-1 and TRBJ1-2, with 7 bases aligning to TRBD1. CDR3 length: 13 residues. Per the germline V gene, CDR1 is SQVTM and CDR2 is ANQGSEA. Trimming took 3 bases from V and 3 from J; bases not matched to a gene: 4. The DNA of the CDR3 is TGCAGCGTTGAGCGGGACAGCGACTATGGCTACACCTTC. The encoded protein is CSVERDSDYGYTF.

This chain links TRBV10-1 with TRBJ2-2; the D is unclear. CDR3 length equals 16 residues. CDR1 and CDR2 from the germline V gene are WNHNN and SYGVQD (reference sequence). Trimming removed 0 bases from V and 1 base from J, with 9 bases in between. This CDR3 is CASSESKAGNTGELFF. CDR3 DNA: TGCGCCAGCAGTGAGTCGAAGGCAGGGAACACCGGGGAGCTGTTTTTT.

The V gene is TRBV5-1, the J gene TRBJ1-2; TRBD1 agrees at 9 bases. The CDR3 totals 16 residues. CDR1 is SGHRS and CDR2 is YFSETQ in the germline V gene. V shed 5 bases and J 6 bases; nucleotides not matched to a gene: 14. CDR3 sequence reads: CASRPPLTGGSDGYTF. CDR3 coding DNA: TGCGCCAGCAGACCCCCCCTGACAGGGGGTTCTGATGGCTACACCTTC.

This clone was picked up one time. V usage is TRBV3-1 (or the pseudogene TRBV3-2) and J usage is TRBJ1-1, with a tentative D call TRBD1 (5 bases). Germline V gene lookup returns CDR1 LGHDT and CDR2 YNNKEL (reference sequence). This CDR3 comprises 13 residues. V gave up 10 bases and J gave up 4 bases, with 16 bases separating them. The DNA of the CDR3 is TGTGCCACCATATCGGGGGGAGGCACTGAAGCTTTCTTT. Its protein is CATISGGGTEAFF.